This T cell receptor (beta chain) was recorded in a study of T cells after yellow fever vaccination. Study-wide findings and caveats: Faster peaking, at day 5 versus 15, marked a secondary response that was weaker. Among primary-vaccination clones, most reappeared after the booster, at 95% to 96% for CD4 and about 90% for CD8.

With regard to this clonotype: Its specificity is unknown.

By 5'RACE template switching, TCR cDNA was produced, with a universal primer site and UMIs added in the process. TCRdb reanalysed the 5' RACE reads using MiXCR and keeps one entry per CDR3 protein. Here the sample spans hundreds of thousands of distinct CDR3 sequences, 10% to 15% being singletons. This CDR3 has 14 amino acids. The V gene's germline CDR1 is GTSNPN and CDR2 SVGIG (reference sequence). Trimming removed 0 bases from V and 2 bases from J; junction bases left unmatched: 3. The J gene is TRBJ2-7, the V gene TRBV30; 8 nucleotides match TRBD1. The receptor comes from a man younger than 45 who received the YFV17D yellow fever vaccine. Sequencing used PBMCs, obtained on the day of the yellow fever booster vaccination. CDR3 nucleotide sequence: TGTGCCTGGAGTGTTACAGGGGGTACCTACGAGCAGTACTTC. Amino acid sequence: CAWSVTGGTYEQYF.